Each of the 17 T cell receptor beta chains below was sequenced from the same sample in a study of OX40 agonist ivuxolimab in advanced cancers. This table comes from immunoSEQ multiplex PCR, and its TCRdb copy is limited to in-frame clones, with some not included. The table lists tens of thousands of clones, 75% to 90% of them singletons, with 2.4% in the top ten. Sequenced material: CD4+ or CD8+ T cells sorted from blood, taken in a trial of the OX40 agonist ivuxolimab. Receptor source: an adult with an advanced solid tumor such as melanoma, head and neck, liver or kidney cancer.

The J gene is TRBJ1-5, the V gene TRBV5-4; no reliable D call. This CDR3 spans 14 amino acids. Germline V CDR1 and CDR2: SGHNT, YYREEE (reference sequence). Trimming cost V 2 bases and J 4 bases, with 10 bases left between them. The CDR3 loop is CASSLGNANQPQHF. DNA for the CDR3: TGTGCCAGCAGCTTAGGTAACGCAAATCAGCCCCAGCATTTT.

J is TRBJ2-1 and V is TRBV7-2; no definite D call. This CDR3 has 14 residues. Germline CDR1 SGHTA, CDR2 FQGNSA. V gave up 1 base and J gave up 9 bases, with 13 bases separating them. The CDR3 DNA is TGTGCCAGCAGCTTAGGTATTAGCACCATTGAGCAGTTCTTC. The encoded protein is CASSLGISTIEQFF. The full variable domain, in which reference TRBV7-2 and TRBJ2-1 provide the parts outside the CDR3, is GAGVSQSPSNKVTEKGKDVELRCDPISGHTALYWYRQSLGQGLEFLIYFQGNSAPDKSGLPSDRFSAERTGGSVSTLTIQRTQQEDSAVYLCASSLGISTIEQFFGPGTRLTVL.

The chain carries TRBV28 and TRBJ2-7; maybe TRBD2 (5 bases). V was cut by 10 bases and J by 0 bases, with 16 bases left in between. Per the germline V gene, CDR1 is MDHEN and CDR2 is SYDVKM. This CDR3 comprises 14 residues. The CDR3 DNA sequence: TGTGCCACCCGGCAACAACTAGGCTCCTACGAGCAGTACTTC. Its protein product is CATRQQLGSYEQYF.

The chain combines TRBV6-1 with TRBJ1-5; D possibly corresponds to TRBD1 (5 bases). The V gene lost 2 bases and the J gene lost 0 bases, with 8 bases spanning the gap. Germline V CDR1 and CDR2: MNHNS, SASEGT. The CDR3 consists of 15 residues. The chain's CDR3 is CASSEWGSSNQPQHF. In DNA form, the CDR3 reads TGTGCCAGCAGTGAATGGGGGTCTAGCAATCAGCCCCAGCATTTT.

In DNA, the CDR3 is TGTGCCAGCAGCTCGCCCCTTGGGGGAAGGGGCAATCAGCCCCAGCATTTT. As protein: CASSSPLGGRGNQPQHF. This chain links TRBV7-9 with TRBJ1-5; weak D call: TRBD1 (5 bases). Germline V gives CDR1 SEHNR, CDR2 FQNEAQ (reference sequence). CDR3 size: 17 residues. Trimming cost V 4 bases and J 2 bases, with 18 bases left between them.

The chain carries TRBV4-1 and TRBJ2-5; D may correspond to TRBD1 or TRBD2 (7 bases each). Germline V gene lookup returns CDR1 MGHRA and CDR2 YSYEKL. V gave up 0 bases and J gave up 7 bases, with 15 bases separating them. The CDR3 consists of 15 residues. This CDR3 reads CASSQDQGGVVTQYF. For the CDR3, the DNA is TGCGCCAGCAGCCAAGATCAGGGGGGGGTGGTGACCCAGTACTTC.

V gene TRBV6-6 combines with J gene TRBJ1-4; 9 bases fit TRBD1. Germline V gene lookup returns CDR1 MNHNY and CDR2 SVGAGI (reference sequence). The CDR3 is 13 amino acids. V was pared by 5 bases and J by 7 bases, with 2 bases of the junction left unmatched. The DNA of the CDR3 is TGTGCCAGCAGTACAGGGGGCGGTGAAAAACTGTTTTTT. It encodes CASSTGGGEKLFF.

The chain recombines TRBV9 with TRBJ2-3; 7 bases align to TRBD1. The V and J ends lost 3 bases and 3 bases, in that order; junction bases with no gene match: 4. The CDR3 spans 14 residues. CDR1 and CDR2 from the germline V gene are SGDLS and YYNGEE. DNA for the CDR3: TGTGCCAGCAGCGATAACAGGGGAACAGATACGCAGTATTTT. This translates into CASSDNRGTDTQYF.

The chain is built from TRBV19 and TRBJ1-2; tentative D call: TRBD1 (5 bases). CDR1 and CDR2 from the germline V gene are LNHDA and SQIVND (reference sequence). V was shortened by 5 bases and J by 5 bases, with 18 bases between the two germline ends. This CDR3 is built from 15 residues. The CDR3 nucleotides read TGTGCCAGTAGTCGGACGGGGGGTCCAGGGTATGGCTACACCTTC. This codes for CASSRTGGPGYGYTF.

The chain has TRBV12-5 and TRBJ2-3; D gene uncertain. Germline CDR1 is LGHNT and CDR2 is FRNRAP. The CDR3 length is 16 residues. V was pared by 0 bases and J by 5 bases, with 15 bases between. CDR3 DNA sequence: TGTGCTAGTGGTTTGGTACTAAGCCTAGATCGAGATACGCAGTATTTT. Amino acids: CASGLVLSLDRDTQYF.

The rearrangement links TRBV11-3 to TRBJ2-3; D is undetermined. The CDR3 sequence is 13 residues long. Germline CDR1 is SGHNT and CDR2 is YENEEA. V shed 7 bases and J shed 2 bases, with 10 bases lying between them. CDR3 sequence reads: CASKGSSTDTQYF. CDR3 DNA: TGTGCCAGCAAGGGATCCTCCACAGATACGCAGTATTTT.

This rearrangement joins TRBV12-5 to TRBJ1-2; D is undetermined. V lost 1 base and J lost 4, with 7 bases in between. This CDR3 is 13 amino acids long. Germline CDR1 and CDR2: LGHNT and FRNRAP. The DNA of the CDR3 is TGTGCTAGTGGTTTGGGACGGACCTATGGCTACACCTTC. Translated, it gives CASGLGRTYGYTF.

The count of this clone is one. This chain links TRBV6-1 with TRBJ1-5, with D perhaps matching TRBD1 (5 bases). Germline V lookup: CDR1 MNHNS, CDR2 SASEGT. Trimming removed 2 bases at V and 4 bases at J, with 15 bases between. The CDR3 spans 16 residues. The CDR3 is CASSEPLLGGNQPQHF. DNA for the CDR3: TGTGCCAGCAGTGAACCCCTACTTGGGGGGAATCAGCCCCAGCATTTT.

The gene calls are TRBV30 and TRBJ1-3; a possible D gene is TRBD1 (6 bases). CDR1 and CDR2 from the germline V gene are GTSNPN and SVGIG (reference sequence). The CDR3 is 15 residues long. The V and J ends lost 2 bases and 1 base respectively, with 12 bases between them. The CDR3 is CAWSRMGASGNTIYF. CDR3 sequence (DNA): TGTGCCTGGAGTCGAATGGGGGCTTCTGGAAACACCATATATTTT.

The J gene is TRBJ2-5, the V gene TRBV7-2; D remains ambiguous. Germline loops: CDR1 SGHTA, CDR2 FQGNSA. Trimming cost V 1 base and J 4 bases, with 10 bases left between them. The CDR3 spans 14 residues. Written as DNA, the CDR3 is TGTGCCAGCAGCTTAGGGTCCGTCGGAGAGACCCAGTACTTC. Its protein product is CASSLGSVGETQYF.

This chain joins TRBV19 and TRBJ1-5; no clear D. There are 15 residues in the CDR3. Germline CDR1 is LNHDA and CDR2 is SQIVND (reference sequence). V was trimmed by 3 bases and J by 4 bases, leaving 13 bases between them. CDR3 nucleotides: TGTGCCAGTAGTATCCCCGGGCGAGGGAATCAGCCCCAGCATTTT. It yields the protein CASSIPGRGNQPQHF. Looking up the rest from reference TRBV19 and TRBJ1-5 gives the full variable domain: DGGITQSPKYLFRKEGQNVTLSCEQNLNHDAMYWYRQDPGQGLRLIYYSQIVNDFQKGDIAEGYSVSREKKESFPLTVTSAQKNPTAFYLCASSIPGRGNQPQHFGDGTRLSIL.

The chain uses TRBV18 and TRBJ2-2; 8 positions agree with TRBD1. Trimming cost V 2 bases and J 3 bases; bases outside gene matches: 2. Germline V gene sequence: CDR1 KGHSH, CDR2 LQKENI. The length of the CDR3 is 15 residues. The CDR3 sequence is CASSPTTGDTGELFF. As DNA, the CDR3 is TGTGCCAGCTCACCAACGACAGGGGACACCGGGGAGCTGTTTTTT.